These T cell receptor beta chains were read from a single sample in a study of memory CD4+ T cells and cytomegalovirus serostatus. Produced via immunoSEQ multiplex PCR; TCRdb's table is partial and in-frame only. Seen here are about 96,000 clones, about 80% observed once, and the top ten hold around 3.6%. Sequencing was done on a sample of memory CD4+ T cells from blood. The receptors were gathered from an adult in good health and CMV-seropositive. Both conserved end residues are part of each CDR3. The order of the fields is D gene, clone size, V gene, J gene, CDR3 DNA, CDR3 protein. A D gene is named only where the DNA matches it firmly. Clone size is shown for a subset of rows, as once, few, many or a class of expanded clone.

D gene: .
clone size: .
V gene: TRBV28
J gene: TRBJ2-7
CDR3 DNA: TGTGCCAGCAGATCCAGGGTGGGTGAGCAGTACTTC
CDR3 protein: CASRSRVGEQYF

D gene: .
clone size: .
V gene: TRBV7-8
J gene: TRBJ2-7
CDR3 DNA: TGTGCCAGCAGCTTAGCCGGGACGGAAGGGAGCTACGAGCAGTACTTC
CDR3 protein: CASSLAGTEGSYEQYF

D gene: .
clone size: .
V gene: TRBV19
J gene: TRBJ2-7
CDR3 DNA: TGTGCCAGTAGGTTTGCGGAGTATGGGATATACGAGCAGTACTTC
CDR3 protein: CASRFAEYGIYEQYF

D gene: .
clone size: .
V gene: TRBV11-3
J gene: TRBJ2-1
CDR3 DNA: TGTGCCAGCAGCATAACAGGGAACAATGAGCAGTTCTTC
CDR3 protein: CASSITGNNEQFF

D gene: TRBD2
clone size: .
V gene: TRBV7-7
J gene: TRBJ2-3
CDR3 DNA: TGTGCTAGCAGCTTAAGTCTAGCGGGAGGGACAGATACGCAGTATTTT
CDR3 protein: CASSLSLAGGTDTQYF

D gene: .
clone size: .
V gene: TRBV5-1
J gene: TRBJ2-1
CDR3 DNA: TGCGCCAGCAGCTTCGGGGGCAGGGGTAACAATGAGCAGTTCTTC
CDR3 protein: CASSFGGRGNNEQFF

D gene: TRBD2
clone size: .
V gene: TRBV7-9
J gene: TRBJ2-5
CDR3 DNA: TGTGCCAGCAGCTCCACTAGCGCCCAAGAGACCCAGTACTTC
CDR3 protein: CASSSTSAQETQYF

D gene: TRBD1
clone size: .
V gene: TRBV10-2
J gene: TRBJ1-2
CDR3 DNA: TGCGCCAGCAGTGACTTACCCGGGACAGGGCCTAACTATGGCTACACCTTC
CDR3 protein: CASSDLPGTGPNYGYTF

D gene: TRBD2
clone size: .
V gene: TRBV5-4
J gene: TRBJ2-5
CDR3 DNA: TGTGCCAGCAGCTTGGGATCCGGGCGGGGGGTACGAGAGACCCAGTACTTC
CDR3 protein: CASSLGSGRGVRETQYF

D gene: .
clone size: .
V gene: TRBV28
J gene: TRBJ2-6
CDR3 DNA: TGTGCCAGCAGTTCACAAGGACGGGGATGGGGGGCCAACGTCCTGACTTTC
CDR3 protein: CASSSQGRGWGANVLTF

D gene: TRBD1
clone size: .
V gene: TRBV5-4
J gene: TRBJ1-1
CDR3 DNA: TGTGCCAGCAGCTTCGTACAGGGGGAGACTGAAGCTTTCTTT
CDR3 protein: CASSFVQGETEAFF

D gene: .
clone size: once
V gene: TRBV28
J gene: TRBJ1-4
CDR3 DNA: TGTGCCAGCAGTCGTATGCGGCATAATGAAAAACTGTTTTTT
CDR3 protein: CASSRMRHNEKLFF

D gene: TRBD2
clone size: .
V gene: TRBV5-4
J gene: TRBJ2-1
CDR3 DNA: TGTGCCAGCAGCCAGCTAGCGGGAGGTGACAATGAGCAGTTCTTC
CDR3 protein: CASSQLAGGDNEQFF

D gene: .
clone size: .
V gene: TRBV9
J gene: TRBJ2-3
CDR3 DNA: TGTGCCAGCAGCCCCCCGGGGAGCGCCAGCACAGATACGCAGTATTTT
CDR3 protein: CASSPPGSASTDTQYF

D gene: .
clone size: .
V gene: TRBV2
J gene: TRBJ1-5
CDR3 DNA: TGTGCCAGCAGTCTGGGGAGTGGCAATCAGCCCCAGCATTTT
CDR3 protein: CASSLGSGNQPQHF

D gene: .
clone size: .
V gene: TRBV5-1
J gene: TRBJ2-7
CDR3 DNA: TGCGCCAGCAACAACGAGGGATACGAGCAGTACTTC
CDR3 protein: CASNNEGYEQYF

D gene: TRBD1
clone size: .
V gene: TRBV28
J gene: TRBJ2-7
CDR3 DNA: TGTGCCAGCAGTAAAACGGGACAGCGATCCTACGAGCAGTACTTC
CDR3 protein: CASSKTGQRSYEQYF

D gene: TRBD1
clone size: .
V gene: TRBV2
J gene: TRBJ1-4
CDR3 DNA: TGTGCCAGCAGTATCCAGACAGGGAAGACTAGTAAACTGTTTTTT
CDR3 protein: CASSIQTGKTSKLFF

D gene: TRBD1
clone size: once
V gene: TRBV25-1
J gene: TRBJ2-7
CDR3 DNA: TGTGCCAGCAGTGAGCCCGGGACAGGGGCCTACGAGCAGTACTTC
CDR3 protein: CASSEPGTGAYEQYF

D gene: .
clone size: .
V gene: TRBV28
J gene: TRBJ1-5
CDR3 DNA: TGTGCCAGCAAGGCAGGGTATTTTGGCAATCAGCCCCAGCATTTT
CDR3 protein: CASKAGYFGNQPQHF

D gene: TRBD1
clone size: once
V gene: TRBV11-2
J gene: TRBJ1-2
CDR3 DNA: TGTGCCAGCACGGACAGGGGTGGCTACACCTTC
CDR3 protein: CASTDRGGYTF

D gene: .
clone size: .
V gene: TRBV5-4
J gene: TRBJ1-1
CDR3 DNA: TGTGCCAGCAGCTTGTCCAGCACTAACACTGAAGCTTTCTTT
CDR3 protein: CASSLSSTNTEAFF

D gene: TRBD1
clone size: .
V gene: TRBV29-1
J gene: TRBJ2-1
CDR3 DNA: TGCAGCGTTGGAACAGGGGGATACAATGAGCAGTTCTTC
CDR3 protein: CSVGTGGYNEQFF

D gene: TRBD2
clone size: .
V gene: TRBV27
J gene: TRBJ2-1
CDR3 DNA: TGTGCCAGCAGGGATATGCGGGGGGGCGGCGATGAGCAGTTCTTC
CDR3 protein: CASRDMRGGGDEQFF

D gene: .
clone size: .
V gene: TRBV27
J gene: TRBJ1-2
CDR3 DNA: TGTGCCAGCAGTTTGTCGGGGGCAACACCTTATGGCTACACCTTC
CDR3 protein: CASSLSGATPYGYTF

D gene: .
clone size: .
V gene: TRBV10-3
J gene: TRBJ2-6
CDR3 DNA: TGTGCCATCAGTGCTGGGACGTCTGGGGCCAACGTCCTGACTTTC
CDR3 protein: CAISAGTSGANVLTF

D gene: TRBD2
clone size: .
V gene: TRBV5-1
J gene: TRBJ2-7
CDR3 DNA: TGCGCCAGCAGCATCACTAGCGGTAGTCCCTACGAGCAGTACTTC
CDR3 protein: CASSITSGSPYEQYF

D gene: .
clone size: .
V gene: TRBV5-6
J gene: TRBJ2-1
CDR3 DNA: TGTGCCAGCAGCTTTGGGGGCAGTGGAGGGTACATTGAGCAGTTCTTC
CDR3 protein: CASSFGGSGGYIEQFF

D gene: TRBD2
clone size: .
V gene: TRBV2
J gene: TRBJ2-7
CDR3 DNA: TGTGCCAGCAGTGATGCGCTAGCGGGAGGAGAAGAGCAGTACTTC
CDR3 protein: CASSDALAGGEEQYF

D gene: TRBD2
clone size: .
V gene: TRBV6-5
J gene: TRBJ2-7
CDR3 DNA: TGTGCCAGCAGTTACGGGGGGGAGGGGAGGTTCTACGAGCAGTACTTC
CDR3 protein: CASSYGGEGRFYEQYF

D gene: TRBD1
clone size: .
V gene: TRBV19
J gene: TRBJ1-1
CDR3 DNA: TGTGCCAGTAGTAGTGACAGGGGTGAAGCTTTCTTT
CDR3 protein: CASSSDRGEAFF

D gene: .
clone size: few
V gene: TRBV28
J gene: TRBJ2-7
CDR3 DNA: TGTGCCAGCTACCGACGGGACGGATACTACGAGCAGTACTTC
CDR3 protein: CASYRRDGYYEQYF

D gene: .
clone size: .
V gene: TRBV28
J gene: TRBJ2-7
CDR3 DNA: TGTGCCAGCAGGAACAGGAATACCCTAGCCTACGAGCAGTACTTC
CDR3 protein: CASRNRNTLAYEQYF

D gene: .
clone size: .
V gene: TRBV28
J gene: TRBJ2-3
CDR3 DNA: TGTGCCAGCAGGGGGCCCACAGATACGCAGTATTTT
CDR3 protein: CASRGPTDTQYF

D gene: TRBD1
clone size: .
V gene: TRBV2
J gene: TRBJ1-3
CDR3 DNA: TGTGCCAGCAGCGGACAGGGGATCGACACCATATATTTT
CDR3 protein: CASSGQGIDTIYF

D gene: .
clone size: few
V gene: TRBV19
J gene: TRBJ2-7
CDR3 DNA: TGTGCCAGTAAAGTAGGGGCGAGTCGCTCCTACGAGCAGTACTTC
CDR3 protein: CASKVGASRSYEQYF

D gene: .
clone size: .
V gene: TRBV19
J gene: TRBJ1-1
CDR3 DNA: TGTGCCAGTAGCCAGAACAGGGTAAACACTGAAGCTTTCTTT
CDR3 protein: CASSQNRVNTEAFF

D gene: TRBD2
clone size: .
V gene: TRBV28
J gene: TRBJ2-7
CDR3 DNA: TGTGCCAGCAGTTCTCCAGCCCCGACTAGCGGGAGCTACGAGCAGTACTTC
CDR3 protein: CASSSPAPTSGSYEQYF

D gene: .
clone size: once
V gene: TRBV7-2
J gene: TRBJ1-5
CDR3 DNA: TGTGCCAGCAGCAGGTCCCTGCCCAATCAGCCCCAGCATTTT
CDR3 protein: CASSRSLPNQPQHF

D gene: .
clone size: .
V gene: TRBV6-5
J gene: TRBJ2-5
CDR3 DNA: TGTGCCAGCAGATCACAGGTCCAAGAGACCCAGTACTTC
CDR3 protein: CASRSQVQETQYF

D gene: TRBD2
clone size: .
V gene: TRBV28
J gene: TRBJ2-1
CDR3 DNA: TGTGCCAGCAGTCCTGGAGCTAGCGGGGGTAATGAGCAGTTCTTC
CDR3 protein: CASSPGASGGNEQFF

D gene: .
clone size: .
V gene: TRBV7-2
J gene: TRBJ2-1
CDR3 DNA: TGTGCCAGCAGGGAGAGCTCCTACAATGAGCAGTTCTTC
CDR3 protein: CASRESSYNEQFF

D gene: .
clone size: few
V gene: TRBV10-3
J gene: TRBJ1-2
CDR3 DNA: TGTGCCATCAGTGAGTCTGGTGGGCTCGACTATGGCTACACCTTC
CDR3 protein: CAISESGGLDYGYTF

D gene: .
clone size: few
V gene: TRBV19
J gene: TRBJ1-1
CDR3 DNA: TGTGCCAGTAGTGCCGCAGGGCTGAACACTGAAGCTTTCTTT
CDR3 protein: CASSAAGLNTEAFF

D gene: .
clone size: .
V gene: TRBV15
J gene: TRBJ1-3
CDR3 DNA: TGTGCCACCAGCAGAGATTCACGGGGAGGAAACACCATATATTTT
CDR3 protein: CATSRDSRGGNTIYF

D gene: .
clone size: .
V gene: TRBV10-3
J gene: TRBJ1-2
CDR3 DNA: TGTGCCATCCACACGGTCGGGGGGGACTATGGCTACACCTTC
CDR3 protein: CAIHTVGGDYGYTF

D gene: .
clone size: once
V gene: TRBV7-8
J gene: TRBJ2-1
CDR3 DNA: TGTGCCAGCAGTGACGGGCCCAATGAGCAGTTCTTC
CDR3 protein: CASSDGPNEQFF

D gene: .
clone size: .
V gene: TRBV2
J gene: TRBJ1-1
CDR3 DNA: TGTGCCAGCAGTGGGATTTCAGCATTGAACACTGAAGCTTTCTTT
CDR3 protein: CASSGISALNTEAFF

D gene: .
clone size: .
V gene: TRBV5-1
J gene: TRBJ1-1
CDR3 DNA: TGCGCCAGCAGCTTAGGGACCAGGGTGGCCACTGAAGCTTTCTTT
CDR3 protein: CASSLGTRVATEAFF

D gene: .
clone size: .
V gene: TRBV13
J gene: TRBJ2-7
CDR3 DNA: TGTGCCAGCAGCTTATATAACGGGAGAGGGGGCGAGCAGTACTTC
CDR3 protein: CASSLYNGRGGEQYF

D gene: .
clone size: .
V gene: TRBV10-3
J gene: TRBJ2-3
CDR3 DNA: TGTGCCACCAGGGGTGGGTTCAGGGGTGGAACAGATACGCAGTATTTT
CDR3 protein: CATRGGFRGGTDTQYF

D gene: .
clone size: .
V gene: TRBV5-4
J gene: TRBJ2-3
CDR3 DNA: TGTGCCAGCAGCATAGAATCAGATACGCAGTATTTT
CDR3 protein: CASSIESDTQYF

D gene: .
clone size: .
V gene: TRBV5-6
J gene: TRBJ2-3
CDR3 DNA: TGTGCCAGCACCCGGGGGCGGGAGACGGCTAATACGCAGTATTTT
CDR3 protein: CASTRGRETANTQYF

D gene: .
clone size: .
V gene: TRBV5-1
J gene: TRBJ1-4
CDR3 DNA: TGCGCCAGCAGCCCTGGGACGGCTAATGAAAAACTGTTTTTT
CDR3 protein: CASSPGTANEKLFF

D gene: TRBD2
clone size: .
V gene: TRBV15
J gene: TRBJ2-1
CDR3 DNA: TGTGCCACCAGCAGAGGTGCGACTAGCGGGAGCAATGAGCAGTTCTTC
CDR3 protein: CATSRGATSGSNEQFF